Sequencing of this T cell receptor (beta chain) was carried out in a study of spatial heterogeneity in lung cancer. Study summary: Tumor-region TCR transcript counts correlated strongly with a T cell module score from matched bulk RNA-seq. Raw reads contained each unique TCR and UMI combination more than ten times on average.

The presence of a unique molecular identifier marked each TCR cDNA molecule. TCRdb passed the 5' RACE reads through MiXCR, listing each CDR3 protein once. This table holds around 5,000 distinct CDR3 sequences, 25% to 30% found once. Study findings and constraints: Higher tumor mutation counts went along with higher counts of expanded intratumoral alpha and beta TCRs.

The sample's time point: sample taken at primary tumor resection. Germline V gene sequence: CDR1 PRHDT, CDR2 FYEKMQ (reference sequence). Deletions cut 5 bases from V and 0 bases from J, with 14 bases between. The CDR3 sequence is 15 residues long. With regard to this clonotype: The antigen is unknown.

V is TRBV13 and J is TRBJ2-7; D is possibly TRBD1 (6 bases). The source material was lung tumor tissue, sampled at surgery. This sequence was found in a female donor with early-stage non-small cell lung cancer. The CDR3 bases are TGTGCCAGCAGCCCCCGGACAGCTCACTCCTACGAGCAGTACTTC. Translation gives CASSPRTAHSYEQYF. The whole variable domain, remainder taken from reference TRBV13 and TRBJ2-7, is AAGVIQSPRHLIKEKRETATLKCYPIPRHDTVYWYQQGPGQDPQFLISFYEKMQSDKGSIPDRFSAQQFSDYHSELNMSSLELGDSALYFCASSPRTAHSYEQYFGPGTRLTVT.